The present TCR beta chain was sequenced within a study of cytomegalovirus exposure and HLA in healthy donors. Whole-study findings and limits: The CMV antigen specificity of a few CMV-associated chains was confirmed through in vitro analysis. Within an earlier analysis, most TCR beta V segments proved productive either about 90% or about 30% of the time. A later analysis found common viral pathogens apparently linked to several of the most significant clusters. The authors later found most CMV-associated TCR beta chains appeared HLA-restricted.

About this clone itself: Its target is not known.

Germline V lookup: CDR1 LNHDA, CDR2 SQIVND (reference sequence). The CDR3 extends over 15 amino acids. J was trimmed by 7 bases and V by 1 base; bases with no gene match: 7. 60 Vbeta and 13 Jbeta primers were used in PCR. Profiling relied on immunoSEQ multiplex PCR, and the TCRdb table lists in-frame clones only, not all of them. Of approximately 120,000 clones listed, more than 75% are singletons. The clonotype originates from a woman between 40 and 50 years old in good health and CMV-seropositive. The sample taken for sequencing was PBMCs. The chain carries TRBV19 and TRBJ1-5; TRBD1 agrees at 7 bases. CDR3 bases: TGTGCCAGTAGTATAGTGGGGCGAGGGGGCCAGCCCCAGCATTTT. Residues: CASSIVGRGGQPQHF.